The 24 T cell receptor beta chains below come from one sample, sequenced in a study of blood T cells in healthy people across ages. Primers used in a second PCR of about 7 to 12 cycles were a sample-barcoded 5' primer and a J-beta primer mix. Using its own MiXCR run on the 5' RACE reads, TCRdb lists one record per CDR3 protein. The sample lists 1.5 million to 2 million distinct CDR3 sequences; roughly two fifths were seen once. The sequenced sample was blood. Source of these receptors: a human donor in good health.

V is TRBV30 and J is TRBJ2-3, with D possibly TRBD2 on 6 matching bases. V lost 4 bases and J lost 3, with 11 bases in between. The CDR3 covers 13 residues. Germline V gene lookup returns CDR1 GTSNPN and CDR2 SVGIG (reference sequence). CDR3 nucleotide sequence: TGTGCCTGGATGCGTCTAGCGACAGATACGCAGTATTTT. This translates into CAWMRLATDTQYF.

This clonotype was picked up a small number of times. The rearrangement joins TRBV18 to TRBJ2-5; TRBD2 matches 12 bases. CDR3 size: 15 residues. Per the germline V gene, CDR1 is KGHSH and CDR2 is LQKENI. J lost 4 bases, V lost 5 bases, and 5 bases had no gene match. This CDR3 reads CASSRTSGERETQYF. The DNA of the CDR3 is TGTGCCAGCTCAAGGACTAGCGGGGAACGAGAGACCCAGTACTTC.

This chain joins TRBV5-1 and TRBJ1-6, with 9 bases fitting TRBD1. This CDR3 is 15 amino acids long. With 4 bases clipped from V and 7 bases from J, the junction kept 6 bases outside the gene matches. Germline V gene data show CDR1 as SGHRS and CDR2 as YFSETQ. The chain's CDR3 is CASSEQGAPNSPLHF. The CDR3 DNA is TGCGCCAGCAGCGAACAGGGGGCTCCGAATTCACCCCTCCACTTT. The full variable domain, rest sourced from reference TRBV5-1 and TRBJ1-6, is KAGVTQTPRYLIKTRGQQVTLSCSPISGHRSVSWYQQTPGQGLQFLFEYFSETQRNKGNFPGRFSGRQFSNSRSEMNVSTLELGDSALYLCASSEQGAPNSPLHFGNGTRLTVT.

In this sample, this clonotype turned up a few times. The rearrangement links TRBV18 to TRBJ1-2; 7 nucleotides match TRBD1. The CDR3 has 18 residues. The germline V gene has CDR1 KGHSH and CDR2 LQKENI. V trimming: 2 bases; J trimming: 8 bases; junction bases outside the gene matches: 20. CDR3 residues: CASSPAQFGDRLFGGYTF. CDR3 sequence (DNA): TGTGCCAGCTCACCAGCACAGTTTGGGGACAGACTTTTCGGGGGCTACACCTTC.

The rearrangement uses TRBV4-2 and TRBJ1-2, with TRBD1 matching over 11 bases. With 0 bases clipped from V and 6 bases from J, the junction kept 3 bases outside the gene matches. CDR3 length equals 15 residues. Per the germline V gene, CDR1 is LGHNA and CDR2 is YNFKEQ. The CDR3 DNA reads TGTGCCAGCAGCCAAGATTGGACAGGGGGCGATGGCTACACCTTC. Protein: CASSQDWTGGDGYTF.

The gene calls are TRBV7-9 and TRBJ2-5; D perhaps matches TRBD2 (5 bases). With 5 bases removed from V and 0 bases from J, the gap between germline ends came to 13 bases. Germline V lookup: CDR1 SEHNR, CDR2 FQNEAQ (reference sequence). The CDR3 consists of 15 residues. CDR3 nucleotides: TGTGCCAGCAGCGAAAAGCGAGGGTACCAAGAGACCCAGTACTTC. Translated: CASSEKRGYQETQYF.

In regard to this clonotype: The junction does not match germline at one end; this may be a read error. The chain is built from TRBV27 and TRBJ2-5, with 7 bases that match TRBD1. This CDR3 is 14 amino acids long. Germline V gives CDR1 MNHEY, CDR2 SMNVEV (reference sequence). The CDR3 region is CPSSPGQARETQYF. The CDR3 coding sequence is TGTCCCAGCAGTCCAGGACAGGCGAGGGAGACCCAGTACTTC.

This clonotype was seen a few times. V is TRBV21-1 and J is TRBJ2-7; the D call TRBD1 from the table was never checked on the DNA. TRBV21-1 is flagged as a pseudogene. CDR3 length equals 15 residues. The CDR3 here is CASSKGATGGFKQYF. The CDR3 DNA is TGTGCCAGCAGCAAAGGGGCAACAGGGGGTTTCAAGCAGTACTTC.

In its sample, this clonotype was seen a few times. This chain connects TRBV12-3 or TRBV12-4 to TRBJ2-1, with 8 positions matching TRBD2. The CDR3 runs to 15 residues. V was clipped by 6 bases and J by 10 bases; unmatched bases: 14. CDR3 nucleotides: TGTGCCAGCAGCAAACTGGGACGGGGGGGACGGGAGCAGTTCTTC. Encoded protein: CASSKLGRGGREQFF.

The sample holds a few counts of this clonotype. The rearrangement links TRBV7-9 to TRBJ1-1; D remains unclear. The V gene lost 1 base and the J gene lost 4 bases, with 13 bases spanning the gap. Germline V lookup: CDR1 SEHNR, CDR2 FQNEAQ (reference sequence). The CDR3 spans 15 residues. The CDR3 region is CASSLVPSYSTEAFF. The CDR3 nucleotides read TGTGCCAGCAGCTTAGTTCCGAGTTATAGCACTGAAGCTTTCTTT. Full variable domain (rest looked up from reference TRBV7-9 and TRBJ1-1): DTGVSQNPRHKITKRGQNVTFRCDPISEHNRLYWYRQTLGQGPEFLTYFQNEAQLEKSRLLSDRFSAERPKGSFSTLEIQRTEQGDSAMYLCASSLVPSYSTEAFFGQGTRLTVV.

This clonotype was found a few times. The CDR3 is CASRPLTGTNEQYF. CDR3 DNA: TGTGCCAGCAGGCCCCTTACAGGGACGAACGAGCAGTACTTC. This rearrangement joins TRBV27 to TRBJ2-4, with D perhaps matching TRBD1 (6 bases). The J call may be wrong; the DNA end is better matched by TRBJ2-7. The germline gives CDR1 MNHEY, CDR2 SMNVEV (reference sequence). The CDR3 spans 14 residues.

CDR3 nucleotides: TGTGCCAGCAGTTTAATAGTTGGGGGGGGACAGGGGGGTCTTGGCTACACCTTC. Protein sequence: CASSLIVGGGQGGLGYTF. The chain uses TRBV12-3 or TRBV12-4 and TRBJ1-2; 11 bases are shared with TRBD1. The CDR3 totals 18 residues. Trimming at V came to 2 bases and at J to 7 bases, leaving 15 bases not matched to a gene.

The table lists this clonotype with a few counts. The rearrangement links TRBV20-1 to TRBJ2-1, with D unresolved. Germline loops: CDR1 DFQATT, CDR2 SNEGSKA (reference sequence). V gave up 6 bases and J gave up 8 bases, with 11 bases separating them. This CDR3 is 11 amino acids long. The CDR3 nucleotides read TGCAGTGCCGAAGACGGCTATGAGCAGTTCTTC. Amino acids: CSAEDGYEQFF.

The rearrangement joins TRBV20-1 to TRBJ2-7; 7 bases match TRBD2. This CDR3 has 14 residues. Germline CDR1 and CDR2: DFQATT and SNEGSKA (reference sequence). The J segment lost 4 bases and the V segment lost 5 bases, leaving 11 bases of the junction unmatched. The CDR3 region is CSAASGGSSYEQYF. Here the CDR3 DNA reads TGCAGTGCTGCCTCTGGCGGGAGCAGTTACGAGCAGTACTTC.

This clonotype came up a few times. This chain joins TRBV5-1 and TRBJ2-4; 8 bases agree with TRBD2. The J call may be incorrect, as the DNA end agrees better with TRBJ2-7. Germline V gene data show CDR1 as SGHRS and CDR2 as YFSETQ. The length of the CDR3 is 13 residues. For the CDR3, the DNA is TGCGCCAGCAGCGAGGGACTAGCCTACGAGCAGTACTTC. Its protein is CASSEGLAYEQYF.

This sequence joins TRBV7-8 and TRBJ2-1; maybe TRBD1 (6 bases). This CDR3 comprises 13 residues. V gave up 5 bases and J gave up 9 bases, with 14 bases separating them. Germline CDR1 and CDR2: SGHVS and FQNEAQ. The CDR3, as DNA: TGTGCCAGCAGCCCGCGCAGGGGCAGTGAGCAGTTCTTC. This translates into CASSPRRGSEQFF.

The V gene is TRBV20-1, the J gene TRBJ1-4; D uncertain. V was pared by 3 bases and J by 8 bases, with 19 bases between. The CDR3 runs to 15 residues. Per the germline V gene, CDR1 is DFQATT and CDR2 is SNEGSKA (reference sequence). DNA of the CDR3: TGCAGTGCTAGTAGTGCTTCGGGGTCGGGCGAAAAACTGTTTTTT. Translating it yields CSASSASGSGEKLFF.

This clonotype was counted at least ten times. A junction end diverges from the germline sequence, so it may reflect a read error. CDR3: CASSPGPESDTQYF. The CDR3 DNA reads TGTGCCAGCAGCCCCGGCCCGGAATCAGATACGCAGTATTTT. The chain combines TRBV4-1 with TRBJ2-3; D is unresolved. This CDR3 has 14 amino acids. Germline CDR1 is MGHRA and CDR2 is YSYEKL.

This clonotype showed up just a few times. The chain couples TRBV12-3 or TRBV12-4 to TRBJ2-3, with a possible D match to TRBD1 (6 bases). V lost 6 bases and J 2 bases, leaving 15 bases between the germline ends. The CDR3 has 15 amino acids. The CDR3 loop is CASSPTGAYTDTQYF. The DNA of the CDR3 is TGTGCCAGCAGCCCGACAGGAGCCTACACAGATACGCAGTATTTT.

The chain uses TRBV5-1 and TRBJ2-3; TRBD2 matches at 10 bases. V was clipped by 1 base and J by 2 bases; unmatched bases: 7. CDR3 length: 17 amino acids. The germline gives CDR1 SGHRS, CDR2 YFSETQ. In DNA form, the CDR3 reads TGCGCCAGCAGCTTGCTAGCGGGGGAGACAATCACAGATACGCAGTATTTT. Encoded protein: CASSLLAGETITDTQYF.

The chain couples TRBV20-1 to TRBJ2-5, with TRBD1 matching over 8 bases. Per the germline V gene, CDR1 is DFQATT and CDR2 is SNEGSKA (reference sequence). The V segment lost 0 bases and the J segment 5 bases; nucleotides outside the gene matches: 8. CDR3 length: 15 residues. CDR3 DNA sequence: TGCAGTGCTAGAGATGCGGGACAGGTTTCGGAGACCCAGTACTTC. Amino acids: CSARDAGQVSETQYF.

The chain recombines TRBV28 with TRBJ1-5, with D possibly TRBD1 on 5 matching bases. Trimming took 3 bases from V and 4 from J, leaving 16 bases between them. This CDR3 contains 16 residues. Germline V gene data show CDR1 as MDHEN and CDR2 as SYDVKM. CDR3 in DNA: TGTGCCAGCAGTTTTGGGGCAGGGTTAGGAAATCAGCCCCAGCATTTT. Translating gives CASSFGAGLGNQPQHF.

As to this clonotype: One junction end does not reproduce the germline sequence, and a read error may be involved. The chain uses TRBV5-1 and TRBJ2-1; D may be TRBD1 (6 bases). Per germline, CDR1 SGHRS and CDR2 YFSETQ. The CDR3 extends over 16 amino acids. Here the CDR3 DNA reads TGCGCCGGCAGCTTATATGGACAGACCTCCTACAATGAGCAGTTCTTC. It encodes CAGSLYGQTSYNEQFF.

In nucleotides, the CDR3 is TGTGCCAGCAGTTCGACCTCAGCTAACCGGGACAGGCCCACGTCTAACTATGGCTACACCTTC. This gives the protein CASSSTSANRDRPTSNYGYTF. This chain links TRBV12-3 or TRBV12-4 with TRBJ1-2; TRBD1 matches 8 bases. This CDR3 has 21 residues. V was clipped by 4 bases and J by 0 bases; unmatched bases: 22.